The 26 T cell receptor beta chains below all came from one sample that was sequenced in a study of T cell responses to AZD1222 COVID-19 vaccine. This table comes from immunoSEQ multiplex PCR, and its TCRdb copy is limited to in-frame clones, with some not included. The repertoire has around 150,000 clones, 90% of them found once; the top ten carry 1.5% to 2%. The sequences come from peripheral blood, collected on day 0 of AZD1222 vaccination. Source of these receptors: an adult in good health.

In its sample, this clone was seen once. This chain uses TRBV5-1 with TRBJ2-7, with D perhaps TRBD1 or TRBD2 (7 bases each). The V end was cut by 2 bases, the J end by 6 bases, with 12 bases between. The germline gives CDR1 SGHRS, CDR2 YFSETQ. The CDR3 is made up of 13 amino acids. CDR3 sequence reads: CASSFQGEGEQYF. The CDR3 bases are TGCGCCAGCAGCTTCCAGGGGGAGGGCGAGCAGTACTTC. Full variable domain (remainder filled in from reference TRBV5-1 and TRBJ2-7): KAGVTQTPRYLIKTRGQQVTLSCSPISGHRSVSWYQQTPGQGLQFLFEYFSETQRNKGNFPGRFSGRQFSNSRSEMNVSTLELGDSALYLCASSFQGEGEQYFGPGTRLTVT.

This sequence joins TRBV5-5 and TRBJ1-1, with D possibly being TRBD1 (6 bases). V lost 4 bases, J lost 4 bases, and 20 bases lay in between. CDR1 and CDR2 from the germline V gene are SGHKS and YYEKEE (reference sequence). The CDR3 spans 16 residues. The CDR3 DNA is TGTGCCAGCAGCCTTACCGGGACACAGGTGGGCACTGAAGCTTTCTTT. It is translated as CASSLTGTQVGTEAFF. The whole variable domain, filled in from reference TRBV5-5 and TRBJ1-1, reads DAGVTQSPTHLIKTRGQQVTLRCSPISGHKSVSWYQQVLGQGPQFIFQYYEKEERGRGNFPDRFSARQFPNYSSELNVNALLLGDSALYLCASSLTGTQVGTEAFFGQGTRLTVV.

The V and J genes are TRBV7-3 and TRBJ1-1; TRBD1 aligns across 8 bases. After removal of 8 bases from V and 5 bases from J, the junction contained 10 bases not matched to a gene. The CDR3 runs to 14 residues. CDR1 is SGHTA, CDR2 FQGTGA, per germline. As DNA, the CDR3 is TGTGCCAGCTCCTCCGGGACAGGTGGGACTGAAGCTTTCTTT. Protein product: CASSSGTGGTEAFF.

The V call is TRBV6-5, the J call TRBJ2-7, with 7 positions matching TRBD2. The J segment lost 2 bases and the V segment lost 6 bases, leaving 7 bases of the junction unmatched. CDR1 is MNHEY, CDR2 SVGAGI, per germline. This CDR3 region has 14 residues. The CDR3 loop is CASSAGTTTYEQYF. CDR3 nucleotide sequence: TGTGCCAGCAGCGCCGGGACTACAACCTACGAGCAGTACTTC.

The CDR3 sequence is CASTMSQRTSGRGNIQYF. The CDR3 DNA reads as TGTGCCAGCACCATGAGCCAACGGACTAGCGGGAGGGGAAACATTCAGTACTTC. The chain combines TRBV7-2 with TRBJ2-4, with 15 bases identical to TRBD2. Germline V gives CDR1 SGHTA, CDR2 FQGNSA. V lost 7 bases and J lost 6; bases outside the gene matches: 13. This CDR3 contains 18 residues.

The chain recombines TRBV4-2 with TRBJ2-7; no clear D. This CDR3 has 15 amino acids. The V end was cut by 4 bases, the J end by 10 bases, with 23 bases between. The germline gives CDR1 LGHNA, CDR2 YNFKEQ. The CDR3 region is CASSPGQARGESQYF. The CDR3 region has the DNA TGTGCCAGCAGCCCCGGGCAGGCCCGCGGCGAAAGTCAGTACTTC.

The chain uses TRBV21-1 and TRBJ2-7. TRBV21-1 is marked as a pseudogene. This CDR3 comprises 10 residues. The chain's CDR3 is CASSASEQYF. The CDR3, as DNA: TGTGCCAGCAGCGCTTCAGAGCAGTACTTC.

This sequence joins TRBV25-1 and TRBJ1-6; no definite D call. This CDR3 comprises 17 residues. Germline CDR1 is MGHDK and CDR2 is SYGVNS. V was shortened by 1 base and J by 9 bases, with 19 bases between the two germline ends. CDR3 nucleotides: TGTGCCAGCAGTGAATTTGATGGGCGGTTAACGGGTTCACCCCTCCACTTT. As protein: CASSEFDGRLTGSPLHF.

The chain carries TRBV7-9 and TRBJ1-4; 9 bases map to TRBD1. V was clipped by 5 bases and J by 7 bases; unmatched bases: 5. Germline V lookup: CDR1 SEHNR, CDR2 FQNEAQ (reference sequence). The CDR3 runs to 14 residues. CDR3 residues: CASSRDRDSEKLFF. The CDR3 DNA sequence: TGTGCCAGCAGCCGGGACAGGGACTCTGAAAAACTGTTTTTT.

The chain couples TRBV3-1 (or the pseudogene TRBV3-2) to TRBJ2-5, with 7 positions matching TRBD1. This CDR3 has 15 amino acids. V shed 3 bases, J shed 3 bases, and the junction held 7 bases outside the gene matches. Germline-derived CDR1 and CDR2 are LGHDT and YNNKEL (reference sequence). The CDR3 sequence: CASSQRTGREETQYF. DNA for the CDR3: TGTGCCAGCAGCCAGCGGACAGGCCGGGAAGAGACCCAGTACTTC.

The chain links TRBV5-1 to TRBJ1-2; D may be TRBD1 (5 bases). The CDR3 is 13 residues long. Trimming stripped 4 bases from V and 8 bases from J, with 15 bases between. CDR1 is SGHRS, CDR2 YFSETQ, per germline. The CDR3 here is CASSPSGTGGYTF. In nucleotides, the CDR3 is TGCGCCAGCAGCCCCTCGGGGACGGGAGGCTACACCTTC.

The gene calls are TRBV28 and TRBJ1-2; TRBD1 agrees at 8 bases. The J segment lost 4 bases and the V segment lost 6 bases, leaving 16 bases of the junction unmatched. Germline V gene lookup returns CDR1 MDHEN and CDR2 SYDVKM. The CDR3 contains 17 residues. The chain's CDR3 is CASRLQTFRGRGYGYTF. The CDR3 DNA reads as TGTGCCAGCAGACTTCAAACCTTCAGGGGGCGCGGCTATGGCTACACCTTC.

The V gene is TRBV10-2, the J gene TRBJ1-2; 7 bases map to TRBD1. Germline CDR1 and CDR2: WSHSY and SAAADI. Losses at the gene ends were 6 bases for V and 6 bases for J; bases not matched to a gene: 10. This CDR3 contains 14 residues. The CDR3 here is CASRDQGGGDGYTF. The DNA for the CDR3 is TGCGCCAGCAGGGACCAGGGAGGGGGCGATGGCTACACCTTC.

The V call is TRBV19, the J call TRBJ2-7, with TRBD2 matching 10 bases. V shed 10 bases and J 3 bases; nucleotides not matched to a gene: 6. Germline CDR1 is LNHDA and CDR2 is SQIVND (reference sequence). The CDR3 has 13 amino acids. The CDR3 nucleotides read TGTGCCACCGGAGTAGCGGGAGGCTACGAGCAGTACTTC. This sequence encodes CATGVAGGYEQYF.

This clone was counted a single time. V gene TRBV12-3 or TRBV12-4 combines with J gene TRBJ1-2; D might be TRBD1 (6 bases). CDR3 length: 12 residues. V was cut by 3 bases and J by 14 bases, with 16 bases left in between. This CDR3 is CASSLNGQSVTF. The CDR3 DNA reads as TGTGCCAGCAGTTTGAATGGACAGTCGGTTACCTTC.

A single count supports this clone. This chain joins TRBV3-1 (or the pseudogene TRBV3-2) and TRBJ2-4; tentatively, D is TRBD1 (6 bases). Per germline, CDR1 LGHDT and CDR2 YNNKEL (reference sequence). With 2 bases removed from V and 6 bases from J, the gap between germline ends came to 11 bases. The CDR3 consists of 14 residues. CDR3 amino acids: CASSQLDRLNIQYF. CDR3 nucleotides: TGTGCCAGCAGCCAATTAGACAGGTTAAACATTCAGTACTTC.

This clone was recorded once. The genes are TRBV6-5 and TRBJ2-7; either TRBD1 or TRBD2 may supply D (5 bases each). Germline V lookup: CDR1 MNHEY, CDR2 SVGAGI. V was trimmed by 7 bases and J by 4 bases, leaving 17 bases between them. This CDR3 spans 14 amino acids. The CDR3 protein is CASIQREGPYEQYF. The CDR3, as DNA: TGTGCCAGCATCCAGAGAGAGGGACCTTACGAGCAGTACTTC.

V gene TRBV11-2 combines with J gene TRBJ2-1; 11 bases agree with TRBD2. The CDR3 runs to 15 residues. Germline CDR1 SGHAT, CDR2 FQNNGV. Trimming removed 5 bases from V and 3 bases from J; junction bases left unmatched: 3. The CDR3 DNA reads as TGTGCCAGCAGCCAGGGACTAGCGGACTACAATGAGCAGTTCTTC. Amino acid sequence: CASSQGLADYNEQFF.

This chain joins TRBV3-1 (or the pseudogene TRBV3-2) and TRBJ2-7; no clear D. The germline V gene encodes CDR1 LGHDT and CDR2 YNNKEL (reference sequence). Trimming removed 4 bases from V and 2 bases from J, with 15 bases in between. The CDR3 has 15 residues. The CDR3 loop is CASSLKPTVPYEQYF. The CDR3 DNA reads TGTGCCAGCAGCCTAAAGCCCACGGTCCCCTACGAGCAGTACTTC.

The chain has TRBV21-1 and TRBJ2-7; no check of the table's D call, TRBD2, against the DNA was made. TRBV21-1 is given as a pseudogene. This CDR3 has 14 residues. DNA of the CDR3: TGTGCCAGCAGCAGCCCAGCGGGGGCCGTCGAGCAGTACTTC. This sequence encodes CASSSPAGAVEQYF.

This rearrangement joins TRBV14 to TRBJ1-4; D is undetermined. With 0 bases removed from V and 9 bases from J, the gap between germline ends came to 26 bases. This CDR3 region has 19 residues. The V gene's germline CDR1 is SGHDN and CDR2 FVKESK. The CDR3 is CASSQDPNYGGGKRQKLFF. The CDR3 DNA is TGTGCCAGCAGCCAAGATCCTAACTATGGAGGAGGGAAGAGACAAAAACTGTTTTTT. Drawing the rest from reference TRBV14 and TRBJ1-4, the complete variable domain is EAGVTQFPSHSVIEKGQTVTLRCDPISGHDNLYWYRRVMGKEIKFLLHFVKESKQDESGMPNNRFLAERTGGTYSTLKVQPAELEDSGVYFCASSQDPNYGGGKRQKLFFGSGTQLSVL.

The chain couples TRBV30 to TRBJ1-2, with 10 bases aligning to TRBD1. This CDR3 has 17 amino acids. V gave up 2 bases and J gave up 0 bases; unmatched junction bases: 9. Germline V gives CDR1 GTSNPN, CDR2 SVGIG (reference sequence). CDR3 in DNA: TGTGCCTGGAGTAAGGCGACAGGGGGCTGGACTAACTATGGCTACACCTTC. This codes for CAWSKATGGWTNYGYTF.

This clone came up a few times. The rearrangement links TRBV28 to TRBJ1-2; D remains ambiguous. The ends were cut back, 5 bases at V and 8 bases at J, with 9 bases in the middle. This CDR3 is built from 11 residues. The germline CDR1 and CDR2 sequences are MDHEN and SYDVKM. The CDR3 here is CASSGVMGYTF. CDR3 nucleotides: TGTGCCAGCAGTGGGGTGATGGGCTACACCTTC.

This clone was observed a single time. The V and J genes are TRBV6-5 and TRBJ1-1; unclear D gene. Germline V lookup: CDR1 MNHEY, CDR2 SVGAGI. Trimming cost V 0 bases and J 0 bases, with 8 bases left between them. The CDR3 is 15 amino acids. In DNA form, the CDR3 reads TGTGCCAGCAGTTACTCTGGGCCACTGAACACTGAAGCTTTCTTT. Its translation: CASSYSGPLNTEAFF.

The chain carries TRBV12-5 and TRBJ1-6, with D perhaps TRBD1 (6 bases). This CDR3 spans 14 amino acids. Trimming left V 5 bases short and J 5 bases short, with 10 bases between. CDR1 is LGHNT, CDR2 FRNRAP, per germline. CDR3 residues: CASGTGTNNSPLHF. The DNA for the CDR3 is TGTGCTAGTGGTACAGGGACGAATAATTCACCCCTCCACTTT.

This sequence joins TRBV7-9 and TRBJ2-7; TRBD1 matches at 12 bases. The V gene's germline CDR1 is SEHNR and CDR2 FQNEAQ (reference sequence). V was pared by 5 bases and J by 11 bases, with 10 bases of the junction left unmatched. CDR3 size: 14 residues. The CDR3 is CASSGGRDRGQEYF. The DNA of the CDR3 is TGTGCCAGCAGCGGGGGCCGGGACAGGGGGCAGGAGTACTTC.